Following are 20 T cell receptor beta chains from one sample sequenced in a study of shared clonotypes between healthy human individuals. Here immunoSEQ multiplex PCR was the method, and the copy in TCRdb shows in-frame clones only, minus some. The sample has over 1.4 million clones; roughly 97% are singletons. The sequenced sample consisted of naive CD4+ T cells sorted from blood. Subset of the sample: CD45RA+ positively selected. Source of these receptors: a man between 25 and 39 years old in good health.

This rearrangement joins TRBV30 to TRBJ1-2; D remains ambiguous. The V and J ends lost 5 bases and 0 bases respectively, with 7 bases between them. Germline values: CDR1 GTSNPN, CDR2 SVGIG (reference sequence). The CDR3 spans 12 residues. The CDR3 DNA sequence: TGTGCCTGGGGAGCTGCTAACTATGGCTACACCTTC. Amino acids: CAWGAANYGYTF.

V and J are TRBV10-3 and TRBJ2-3; D possibly corresponds to TRBD1 (6 bases). Germline-derived CDR1 and CDR2 are ENHRY and SYGVKD. Trimming cost V 6 bases and J 3 bases, with 19 bases left between them. CDR3 length: 16 amino acids. CDR3 in amino acids: CAIRHTGKEVTDTQYF. In DNA form, the CDR3 reads TGTGCCATCAGACACACAGGGAAAGAGGTGACAGATACGCAGTATTTT.

The DNA for the CDR3 is TGTGCTAGTTCGGCTAGCGGGAGGGTTTACAATGAGCAGTTCTTC. Its translation: CASSASGRVYNEQFF. The chain uses TRBV12-5 and TRBJ2-1; TRBD2 matches 12 bases. The CDR3 is made up of 15 amino acids. The V and J ends lost 8 bases and 4 bases, in that order; junction bases with no gene match: 6. Germline V gene sequence: CDR1 LGHNT, CDR2 FRNRAP. The full variable domain, with the rest looked up from reference TRBV12-5 and TRBJ2-1, is DARVTQTPRHKVTEMGQEVTMRCQPILGHNTVFWYRQTMMQGLELLAYFRNRAPLDDSGMPKDRFSAEMPDATLATLKIQPSEPRDSAVYFCASSASGRVYNEQFFGPGTRLTVL.

The chain links TRBV11-2 to TRBJ2-1; D may be TRBD1 (6 bases). The CDR3 contains 16 residues. The germline V gene encodes CDR1 SGHAT and CDR2 FQNNGV. Deletions cut 1 base from V and 10 bases from J, with 20 bases between. This CDR3 reads CASSLVGQLRPREQFF. CDR3 coding DNA: TGTGCCAGCAGCTTAGTAGGACAGCTAAGACCCCGGGAGCAGTTCTTC.

The chain recombines TRBV30 with TRBJ1-1; TRBD1 might be the D (6 bases). Trimming cost V 2 bases and J 3 bases, with 13 bases left between them. The CDR3 covers 14 residues. CDR1 and CDR2 (germline): GTSNPN, SVGIG (reference sequence). The CDR3 protein is CAWSLRGMDTEAFF. The CDR3 nucleotides read TGTGCCTGGAGTCTCAGGGGTATGGACACTGAAGCTTTCTTT.

This clone has only one observation. The V gene is TRBV5-4, the J gene TRBJ1-5, with 8 nucleotides matching TRBD1. Germline V gives CDR1 SGHNT, CDR2 YYREEE (reference sequence). J lost 2 bases, V lost 4 bases, and 2 bases had no gene match. The CDR3 is made up of 14 amino acids. The CDR3 sequence is CASSMGQGNQPQHF. The CDR3 DNA reads as TGTGCCAGCAGCATGGGACAGGGCAATCAGCCCCAGCATTTT.

The chain uses TRBV30 and TRBJ2-2; 8 nucleotides line up with TRBD2. V shed 5 bases and J 1 base; nucleotides not matched to a gene: 3. The CDR3 covers 14 residues. Germline V gene sequence: CDR1 GTSNPN, CDR2 SVGIG (reference sequence). The CDR3 reads CAWLSGRNTGELFF. Here the CDR3 DNA reads TGTGCCTGGCTAAGCGGGAGGAACACCGGGGAGCTGTTTTTT.

The chain is built from TRBV5-1 and TRBJ2-2, with a possible D match to TRBD2 (5 bases). The V and J ends lost 3 bases and 6 bases respectively, with 15 bases between them. Per germline, CDR1 SGHRS and CDR2 YFSETQ. This CDR3 has 15 residues. In DNA form, the CDR3 reads TGCGCCAGCAGCTCCACCCTAGCAACGGCCGGGGAGCTGTTTTTT. Translation gives CASSSTLATAGELFF.

The chain couples TRBV5-1 to TRBJ2-1; TRBD1 matches 8 bases. V gave up 1 base and J gave up 6 bases; unmatched junction bases: 12. The CDR3 consists of 17 residues. The germline V gene encodes CDR1 SGHRS and CDR2 YFSETQ. This CDR3 reads CASSLLGGQGRINEQFF. CDR3 coding DNA: TGCGCCAGCAGCTTGCTGGGCGGACAGGGAAGGATCAATGAGCAGTTCTTC.

V gene TRBV2 combines with J gene TRBJ2-3; no definite D call. V lost 9 bases, J lost 2 bases, and 15 bases lay in between. The CDR3 is 14 residues long. Germline loops: CDR1 SNHLY, CDR2 FYNNEI. CDR3 amino acids: CASRAGVNTDTQYF. The DNA of the CDR3 is TGTGCCAGTAGGGCAGGAGTCAACACAGATACGCAGTATTTT.

V usage is TRBV30 and J usage is TRBJ2-1, with D unresolved. CDR1 and CDR2 (germline): GTSNPN, SVGIG (reference sequence). The CDR3 covers 12 residues. The ends were cut back, 3 bases at V and 10 bases at J, with 13 bases in the middle. DNA for the CDR3: TGTGCCTGGAGGTTTCAGGTCGCCGAGCAGTTCTTC. Its translation is CAWRFQVAEQFF.

This sequence joins TRBV9 and TRBJ1-5, with D hard to call. The germline V and J ends were trimmed by 2 bases and 1 base, with 7 bases remaining between them. The CDR3 runs 14 residues. Germline CDR1 and CDR2: SGDLS and YYNGEE. The DNA of the CDR3 is TGTGCCAGCAGCGTTGGGCAGAGCAATCAGCCCCAGCATTTT. As protein: CASSVGQSNQPQHF.

V and J are TRBV11-3 and TRBJ1-4; possibly TRBD1 for D (5 bases). Per the germline V gene, CDR1 is SGHNT and CDR2 is YENEEA. The CDR3 totals 16 residues. V lost 2 bases and J lost 7, with 17 bases in between. For the CDR3, the DNA is TGTGCCAGCAGCTTACTTCAGACCCCGGGGGGTGAAAAACTGTTTTTT. It codes for CASSLLQTPGGEKLFF.

This clone turned up a few times. The chain carries TRBV7-9 and TRBJ2-2; 7 positions match TRBD2. Germline trimming cut 1 base from V and 6 bases from J; bases unmatched to any gene: 5. The CDR3 has 15 residues. The germline V gene has CDR1 SEHNR and CDR2 FQNEAQ (reference sequence). The CDR3 reads CASSLGLAEAGELFF. The CDR3 DNA reads TGTGCCAGCAGCTTAGGCCTAGCGGAAGCCGGGGAGCTGTTTTTT. Together with reference TRBV7-9 and TRBJ2-2, the CDR3 gives the full variable domain: DTGVSQNPRHKITKRGQNVTFRCDPISEHNRLYWYRQTLGQGPEFLTYFQNEAQLEKSRLLSDRFSAERPKGSFSTLEIQRTEQGDSAMYLCASSLGLAEAGELFFGEGSRLTVL.

V and J are TRBV6-5 and TRBJ1-1, with TRBD1 matching over 7 bases. CDR3 length: 13 residues. Germline trimming cut 2 bases from V and 7 bases from J; bases unmatched to any gene: 4. Germline V gene lookup returns CDR1 MNHEY and CDR2 SVGAGI. The CDR3 region is CASSYPGTVEAFF. The CDR3 bases are TGTGCCAGCAGTTACCCCGGGACAGTTGAAGCTTTCTTT.

This rearrangement joins TRBV28 to TRBJ1-5; weak D call: TRBD1 (5 bases). Deletions cut 11 bases from V and 1 base from J, with 9 bases between. CDR3 length equals 12 residues. Germline V gene lookup returns CDR1 MDHEN and CDR2 SYDVKM. CDR3 DNA: TGTGCCTGGGGACCCAGCAATCAGCCCCAGCATTTT. Residues: CAWGPSNQPQHF.

V gene TRBV5-1 combines with J gene TRBJ1-2, with TRBD1 matching over 7 bases. CDR3 length equals 15 residues. Trimming at V came to 5 bases and at J to 7 bases, leaving 14 bases not matched to a gene. The germline V gene has CDR1 SGHRS and CDR2 YFSETQ. The CDR3 reads CASSSVRQGEFGYTF. In DNA form, the CDR3 reads TGCGCCAGCAGTTCCGTCCGTCAGGGGGAATTTGGCTACACCTTC.

This chain links TRBV28 with TRBJ1-2; a weak D match, TRBD1 (6 bases). The V gene lost 5 bases and the J gene lost 7 bases, with 11 bases spanning the gap. Germline V lookup: CDR1 MDHEN, CDR2 SYDVKM. The CDR3 contains 12 residues. The CDR3 nucleotides are TGTGCCAGCAGTCCCCGGGGGGCTGGCTACACCTTC. Translated: CASSPRGAGYTF.

This chain connects TRBV28 to TRBJ1-1; no clear D. The V gene lost 6 bases and the J gene lost 6 bases, with 11 bases spanning the gap. Germline CDR1 MDHEN, CDR2 SYDVKM. The CDR3 covers 12 residues. CDR3 sequence: CASRTQVAEAFF. The DNA for the CDR3 is TGTGCCAGCAGAACTCAGGTGGCTGAAGCTTTCTTT.

The rearrangement joins TRBV5-6 to TRBJ2-4; D uncertain. Germline V gene data show CDR1 as SGHDT and CDR2 as YYEEEE. The V gene lost 1 base and the J gene lost 5 bases, with 4 bases spanning the gap. The CDR3 contains 12 residues. CDR3 sequence reads: CASSLRENIQYF. CDR3 sequence (DNA): TGTGCCAGCAGCTTGAGGGAAAACATTCAGTACTTC.